The T cell receptor beta chain under discussion was sequenced for a study of tumor-infiltrating lymphocytes in primary liver carcinoma. Turning to the study itself: Each of the growths was stage T1-T3 N0M0, extending about 4.2 to 11 cm across. Findings of the study overall: When set against blood, tumors had a significantly higher top-250-clone fraction (p = 0.039).

Total RNA amounting to around 450 ng was the source from which TCR beta cDNA was made with a constant-region primer. Three nested multiplex PCR rounds of slightly modified ARM-PCR generated TCR beta libraries. The study ran its first two PCR rounds for about 11 cycles each, using TRBV1-TRBV30 forward primers and a C-beta reverse primer. One entry per CDR3 protein, called by TCRdb with MiXCR from the multiplex PCR reads. This table holds 300,000 to 400,000 distinct CDR3 sequences, more than 55% found once. The researchers obtained blood RNA from unsorted whole blood and also extracted germline DNA. To note about this clonotype: Its antigen is undetermined. The junction and the germline gene differ at one end; a read error may be behind it.

From germline, CDR1 is SQVTM and CDR2 ANQGSEA. CDR3 length equals 13 residues. The genes are TRBV29-1 and TRBJ2-1; D is tentatively TRBD1 or TRBD2 (6 bases each). The source is a man aged 35-49 years with primary liver carcinoma and hepatitis B virus infection. The sample taken for sequencing was peripheral blood. DNA of the CDR3: TGCAGCGTTCGGAGGGGGGTCTACAATGTGCAGTTCTTC. The encoded protein is CSVRRGVYNVQFF.